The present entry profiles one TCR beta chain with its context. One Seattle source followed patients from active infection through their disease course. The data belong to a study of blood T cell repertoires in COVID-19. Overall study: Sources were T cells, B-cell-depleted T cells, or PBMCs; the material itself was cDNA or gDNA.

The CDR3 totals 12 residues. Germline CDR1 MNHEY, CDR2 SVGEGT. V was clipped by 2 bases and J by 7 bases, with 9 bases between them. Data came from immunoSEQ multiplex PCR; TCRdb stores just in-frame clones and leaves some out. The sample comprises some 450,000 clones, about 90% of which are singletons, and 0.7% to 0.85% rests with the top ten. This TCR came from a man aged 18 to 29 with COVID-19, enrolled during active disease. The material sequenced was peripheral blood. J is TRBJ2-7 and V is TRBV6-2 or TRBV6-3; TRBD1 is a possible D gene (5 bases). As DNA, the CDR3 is TGTGCCAGCAGTTACGTGAGACAGGAGCAGTACTTC. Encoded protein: CASSYVRQEQYF.